This T cell receptor (beta chain) was identified during a study of cytomegalovirus exposure and HLA in healthy donors. Overall study findings and caveats: Cytomegalovirus status was reportedly diagnosed by the classifier with high sensitivity and specificity. Across donors, most TCRs were seen rarely, yet some public ones were widespread. Some TCR beta chains (roughly 160 of them) were listed as cytomegalovirus-associated.

Clones were sequenced by immunoSEQ multiplex PCR, and TCRdb holds only the in-frame ones, with some missing. The repertoire holds about 190,000 clones, with 84% as singletons. CDR3 length equals 11 residues. V gave up 5 bases and J gave up 6 bases, with 10 bases separating them. Germline loops: CDR1 DFQATT, CDR2 SNEGSKA (reference sequence). For this clone: As yet, its antigen is unknown.

This sequence joins TRBV20-1 and TRBJ1-2; the D gene is possibly TRBD1 (6 bases). The source is a man younger than 35 in good health and CMV-seropositive. Sample: PBMCs. CDR3 DNA sequence: TGCAGTGCTCCTGGGACAAATGGCTACACCTTC. It is translated as CSAPGTNGYTF.